Listed here are 32 T cell receptor beta chains from one sample, sequenced in a study of cytomegalovirus exposure and HLA in healthy donors. Libraries were prepared by immunoSEQ multiplex PCR; TCRdb keeps only in-frame clonotypes and omits some of them. There are about 110,000 clones in the sample; 90% to 96% occur only once, and about 0.7% lies in the top ten. Sequenced material: PBMCs. Receptor source: a young woman in good health and CMV-seronegative.

The CDR3 sequence is CASSLTSGDYNEQFF. DNA of the CDR3: TGCGCCAGCAGTCTGACTAGCGGGGACTACAATGAGCAGTTCTTC. The chain couples TRBV5-1 to TRBJ2-1, with 11 bases fitting TRBD2. This CDR3 has 15 residues. V lost 5 bases, J lost 3 bases, and 4 bases stayed unmatched. CDR1 is SGHRS and CDR2 is YFSETQ in the germline V gene.

This chain joins TRBV6-5 and TRBJ1-2, with 11 nucleotides matching TRBD1. The germline V gene encodes CDR1 MNHEY and CDR2 SVGAGI. After removal of 5 bases from V and 3 bases from J, the junction contained 5 bases not matched to a gene. The CDR3 is made up of 15 amino acids. The CDR3 bases are TGTGCCAGCAGTCCGGACAGGGGGCCGTACTATGGCTACACCTTC. This translates into CASSPDRGPYYGYTF.

The rearrangement joins TRBV9 to TRBJ2-5; a weak D match, TRBD1 (5 bases). In germline, CDR1 is SGDLS, CDR2 YYNGEE. The CDR3 extends over 14 amino acids. V shed 4 bases and J shed 5 bases, with 15 bases lying between them. The CDR3 sequence: CASSLTGLGETQYF. The CDR3 coding sequence is TGTGCCAGCAGCTTAACAGGTTTGGGGGAGACCCAGTACTTC.

The chain joins TRBV29-1 to TRBJ2-7; D ambiguous. There are 14 residues in the CDR3. Germline assignment: CDR1 SQVTM and CDR2 ANQGSEA. Trimming left V 6 bases short and J 0 bases short, with 15 bases between. The chain's CDR3 is CSVLASPHSYEQYF. CDR3 sequence (DNA): TGCAGCGTCCTCGCTTCGCCACACTCCTACGAGCAGTACTTC.

This rearrangement joins TRBV4-3 to TRBJ1-2, with D possibly matching TRBD1 (5 bases). This CDR3 comprises 15 residues. Trimming left V 5 bases short and J 2 bases short, with 15 bases between. Germline CDR1 and CDR2: LGHNA and YSLEER. The CDR3 bases are TGCGCCAGCAGCAGAATGAAGGGGCTGAACTATGGCTACACCTTC. Its translation is CASSRMKGLNYGYTF.

This chain connects TRBV30 to TRBJ1-5; D remains ambiguous. Germline CDR1 reads GTSNPN; CDR2 reads SVGIG (reference sequence). V was pared by 8 bases and J by 0 bases, with 17 bases between. This CDR3 contains 15 residues. This CDR3 reads CAVRESHYSNQPQHF. The DNA of the CDR3 is TGTGCCGTCCGGGAGTCTCACTATAGCAATCAGCCCCAGCATTTT.

V usage is TRBV9 and J usage is TRBJ2-7, with unresolved D. Germline assignment: CDR1 SGDLS and CDR2 YYNGEE. CDR3 length: 13 residues. V lost 0 bases and J 6 bases, leaving 10 bases between the germline ends. CDR3 coding DNA: TGTGCCAGCAGCGTAGGCCCCAGATCCGAGCAGTACTTC. This gives the protein CASSVGPRSEQYF.

This clone was observed a few times. DNA of the CDR3: TGTGCCAGCAGTTATCGAGGTGTCGGATCCCTACTCCACTTT. It is translated as CASSYRGVGSLLHF. The V gene is TRBV25-1, the J gene TRBJ1-6, with D unresolved. This CDR3 region has 14 residues. Looked up from germline, CDR1 is MGHDK and CDR2 is SYGVNS. V lost 5 bases, J lost 16 bases, and 21 bases lay in between.

This chain links TRBV6-6 with TRBJ1-1, with D possibly TRBD1 on 5 matching bases. The CDR3 has 16 amino acids. Germline loops: CDR1 MNHNY, CDR2 SVGAGI (reference sequence). Trimming took 4 bases from V and 4 from J, leaving 19 bases between them. The DNA for the CDR3 is TGTGCCAGCAGTTCTACCCCTGTCAGGGTTTCCACTGAAGCTTTCTTT. This sequence encodes CASSSTPVRVSTEAFF.

This chain joins TRBV19 and TRBJ1-4; no definite D call. From germline, CDR1 is LNHDA and CDR2 SQIVND (reference sequence). Trimming took 3 bases from V and 9 from J, leaving 11 bases between them. The CDR3 covers 13 residues. The CDR3 is CASSIELDKKLFF. For the CDR3, the DNA is TGTGCCAGTAGTATTGAGCTCGACAAAAAACTGTTTTTT.

The rearrangement uses TRBV5-5 and TRBJ2-1; 9 bases agree with TRBD1. The length of the CDR3 is 15 residues. The ends lost 4 bases at V and 4 bases at J; junction bases unmatched: 6. CDR1 is SGHKS and CDR2 is YYEKEE in the germline V gene (reference sequence). CDR3 in amino acids: CASSQAGTGYNEQFF. CDR3 bases: TGTGCCAGCAGCCAAGCCGGGACAGGGTACAATGAGCAGTTCTTC.

This clone was found once. This rearrangement joins TRBV28 to TRBJ1-2; 7 bases are shared with TRBD1. The CDR3 totals 12 residues. The trim removed 6 bases at V and 7 bases at J, leaving 5 bases unmatched. Germline V gene lookup returns CDR1 MDHEN and CDR2 SYDVKM. As DNA, the CDR3 is TGTGCCAGCAGCCTCCAGGGGGGTGGCTACACCTTC. Translating gives CASSLQGGGYTF.

This sequence joins TRBV7-3 and TRBJ2-2; D may be TRBD2 (5 bases). The ends were cut back, 2 bases at V and 4 bases at J, with 14 bases in the middle. This CDR3 has 16 residues. Germline V gene lookup returns CDR1 SGHTA and CDR2 FQGTGA. CDR3 sequence: CASSLELLRGTGELFF. DNA for the CDR3: TGTGCCAGCAGCTTAGAGCTTCTTCGGGGCACCGGGGAGCTGTTTTTT.

The CDR3 reads CASSKSGTHMNTEAFF. The CDR3 coding sequence is TGCGCCAGCAGCAAGTCGGGGACACACATGAACACTGAAGCTTTCTTT. The chain couples TRBV4-1 to TRBJ1-1; maybe TRBD1 (6 bases). Germline loops: CDR1 MGHRA, CDR2 YSYEKL. This CDR3 spans 16 amino acids. Trimming removed 5 bases from V and 0 bases from J, with 16 bases in between.

This sequence joins TRBV14 and TRBJ2-5; perhaps TRBD2 as D (5 bases). From germline, CDR1 is SGHDN and CDR2 FVKESK. The CDR3 loop spans 14 amino acids. The ends were cut back, 2 bases at V and 4 bases at J, with 11 bases in the middle. In DNA, the CDR3 is TGTGCCAGCAGCCAACTGAGGGTTGGAGAGACCCAGTACTTC. Protein sequence: CASSQLRVGETQYF.

The chain employs TRBV11-2 and TRBJ2-5; 7 bases are shared with TRBD2. V was clipped by 5 bases and J by 2 bases; unmatched bases: 8. The germline V gene has CDR1 SGHAT and CDR2 FQNNGV. The CDR3 is 15 residues long. The CDR3 coding sequence is TGTGCCAGCAGCGTGGGAGGGACTATTCAAGAGACCCAGTACTTC. It translates to CASSVGGTIQETQYF.

CDR3 sequence: CAWRGPGDIFGQYF. The CDR3 DNA reads as TGTGCCTGGAGAGGCCCAGGGGATATCTTTGGGCAGTACTTC. J is TRBJ2-5 and V is TRBV30; perhaps TRBD1 as D (6 bases). This CDR3 has 14 residues. CDR1 GTSNPN and CDR2 SVGIG come from the germline V gene (reference sequence). Trimming shortened V by 3 bases and J by 11 bases, and 22 bases separated the two germline ends.

This rearrangement joins TRBV28 to TRBJ2-2; D is perhaps TRBD2 (6 bases). The CDR3 loop spans 15 amino acids. CDR1 MDHEN and CDR2 SYDVKM come from the germline V gene. The V end was cut by 2 bases, the J end by 6 bases, with 13 bases between. In DNA form, the CDR3 reads TGTGCCAGCAGTTTAGGAGGGGCAGGGCCCGGGGAGCTGTTTTTT. It specifies CASSLGGAGPGELFF.

V usage is TRBV23-1 and J usage is TRBJ2-2; no reliable D call. TRBV23-1 is an ORF, and what it does is uncertain. The CDR3 has 18 residues. Trimming shortened V by 0 bases and J by 2 bases, and 16 bases separated the two germline ends. The CDR3 spells CASSQSRPAKSNTGELFF. The CDR3 coding sequence is TGCGCCAGCAGTCAATCGAGGCCCGCCAAGAGTAACACCGGGGAGCTGTTTTTT.

The chain has TRBV5-1 and TRBJ1-1; the D is unclear. Germline CDR1 reads SGHRS; CDR2 reads YFSETQ. V was clipped by 4 bases and J by 4 bases, with 14 bases between them. CDR3 length: 14 residues. The CDR3 DNA is TGCGCCAGCAGCCGGGGTACACAGAGCACTGAAGCTTTCTTT. It translates to CASSRGTQSTEAFF.

This chain joins TRBV5-1 and TRBJ1-2; perhaps TRBD1 as D (5 bases). Trimming stripped 0 bases from V and 6 bases from J, with 18 bases between. Germline CDR1 SGHRS, CDR2 YFSETQ. This CDR3 is built from 16 residues. The CDR3 protein is CASSLEGVLPSDGYTF. In nucleotides, the CDR3 is TGCGCCAGCAGCTTGGAAGGGGTCCTTCCCTCGGATGGCTACACCTTC.

DNA of the CDR3: TGCGCCAGCAGCCAAGCCGGGTCAAATCAGCCCCAGCATTTT. It encodes CASSQAGSNQPQHF. The rearrangement joins TRBV4-1 to TRBJ1-5; D uncertain. V shed 1 base and J shed 4 bases, with 8 bases lying between them. Germline assignment: CDR1 MGHRA and CDR2 YSYEKL. The CDR3 has 14 amino acids.

This rearrangement joins TRBV6-5 to TRBJ2-2, with D possibly TRBD2 on 5 matching bases. V was trimmed by 0 bases and J by 7 bases, leaving 6 bases between them. The CDR3 runs 13 residues. The germline gives CDR1 MNHEY, CDR2 SVGAGI. CDR3 sequence: CASSYSRDGELFF. The CDR3 nucleotides are TGTGCCAGCAGTTACTCGAGGGACGGGGAGCTGTTTTTT.

The chain uses TRBV6-4 and TRBJ2-7; D perhaps matches TRBD1 (6 bases). Germline V gene lookup returns CDR1 MRHNA and CDR2 SNTAGT. V gave up 3 bases and J gave up 0 bases, with 12 bases separating them. The CDR3 runs to 15 residues. The DNA of the CDR3 is TGTGCCAGCAGTGAGAGGGGACATAGCTCCTACGAGCAGTACTTC. Residues: CASSERGHSSYEQYF.

The sample holds one count of this clone. CDR3 coding DNA: TGTGCCAGCAGTTTAGAGGTCAGGGGTCAGCCCCAGCATTTT. Translation gives CASSLEVRGQPQHF. V gene TRBV28 combines with J gene TRBJ1-5, with D possibly matching TRBD1 (6 bases). Germline V gene data show CDR1 as MDHEN and CDR2 as SYDVKM. This CDR3 comprises 14 residues. V dropped 2 bases and J dropped 6 bases, with 11 bases sitting between them.

This clone was detected once. The chain joins TRBV7-2 to TRBJ2-7, with D possibly being TRBD2 (5 bases). V lost 3 bases and J lost 2, with 8 bases in between. The CDR3 is made up of 13 amino acids. The germline gives CDR1 SGHTA, CDR2 FQGNSA. The CDR3 DNA follows: TGTGCCAGCAGCTTCCCGGGAACCTACGAGCAGTACTTC. Residues: CASSFPGTYEQYF.

This chain links TRBV7-6 with TRBJ2-1; TRBD1 matches at 10 bases. The germline V gene has CDR1 SGHVS and CDR2 FNYEAQ. There are 15 residues in the CDR3. V shed 5 bases and J 10 bases; nucleotides not matched to a gene: 11. The CDR3 nucleotides are TGTGCCAGCAGCACTGGACAGGGGGGGAACAGGGAGCAGTTCTTC. This translates into CASSTGQGGNREQFF.

This chain uses TRBV6-5 with TRBJ1-2; D gene ambiguous. CDR1 is MNHEY and CDR2 is SVGAGI in the germline V gene. Between the trimmed V and J ends, which lost 6 bases and 0 bases, there was a span of 11 bases. The CDR3 is 14 residues long. The CDR3 DNA follows: TGTGCCAGCAGCCGCTCTCTAGCTAACTATGGCTACACCTTC. It encodes CASSRSLANYGYTF.

The J gene is TRBJ1-2, the V gene TRBV5-4, with D maybe TRBD1 (5 bases). With 3 bases removed from V and 4 bases from J, the gap between germline ends came to 10 bases. The CDR3 has 13 amino acids. Germline V gives CDR1 SGHNT, CDR2 YYREEE (reference sequence). The CDR3 here is CASSSDSLYGYTF. The CDR3 DNA reads as TGTGCCAGCAGCTCCGACAGCCTCTATGGCTACACCTTC.

The gene calls are TRBV28 and TRBJ1-6, with D perhaps matching TRBD1 (6 bases). This CDR3 has 11 amino acids. V was pared by 8 bases and J by 12 bases, with 11 bases between. CDR1 is MDHEN and CDR2 is SYDVKM in the germline V gene. The CDR3 loop is CASRGGLPLHF. In nucleotides, the CDR3 is TGTGCCAGCCGTGGGGGCCTACCCCTCCACTTT.

The gene calls are TRBV9 and TRBJ1-3, with D tentatively TRBD1 (5 bases). Trimming removed 4 bases at V and 2 bases at J, with 10 bases between. There are 14 residues in the CDR3. Per the germline V gene, CDR1 is SGDLS and CDR2 is YYNGEE. CDR3 coding DNA: TGTGCCAGCAGCTCTCGGGGGGCTGGAAACACCATATATTTT. Translating it yields CASSSRGAGNTIYF.

The chain couples TRBV13 to TRBJ2-2; D is ambiguous. This CDR3 has 13 residues. Trimming shortened V by 6 bases and J by 5 bases, and 10 bases separated the two germline ends. CDR1 PRHDT and CDR2 FYEKMQ come from the germline V gene (reference sequence). The CDR3 region is CASSTLWTGELFF. The CDR3 DNA sequence: TGTGCCAGCAGTACCCTATGGACCGGGGAGCTGTTTTTT.